The clone carrying this TCR beta chain was counted ten times or more. Its matching antigen is unknown. The junction had 8 bases not matched to a gene; V was cut back by 5 bases and J by 3 bases. The CDR3 is made up of 16 amino acids. This sample stems from a study of CD8 T cells in ankylosing spondylitis. Study-wide results and limits: About 8 highly homologous variants made up a TCR beta motif that seemed to typify ankylosing spondylitis blood.

Each CDR3 protein is one row after TCRdb ran MiXCR on the 5' RACE reads. Here the sample spans a few hundred thousand distinct CDR3 sequences, approximately 20% being singletons. The chain employs TRBV12-3 or TRBV12-4 and TRBJ2-2, with 8 positions matching TRBD2. This TCR came from a male donor with ankylosing spondylitis. Sequenced material: blood, either unsorted or a sorted T cell fraction (not recorded which). The CDR3 spells CASSPRYSGDTGELFF. The CDR3 DNA is TGTGCCAGCAGTCCCCGGTATAGCGGGGACACCGGGGAGCTGTTTTTT.